This is a list of T cell receptor beta chains from one sample in a study of cytomegalovirus exposure and HLA in healthy donors. The assay was immunoSEQ multiplex PCR, and TCRdb's table has in-frame clones only and misses some. The table lists under 150,000 clones, under 75% of them singletons, with about 2.6% in the top ten. Material for sequencing was PBMCs. Receptors originate from a woman aged 40 to 50 in good health and CMV-seronegative. The CDR3 runs from the conserved cysteine through the conserved F or W. D genes are given only for firm matches. Part of the rows lack a size; the others show once, few, many or a class for expanded clones.

D gene	clone size	J gene	V gene	CDR3 DNA	CDR3 protein
TRBD1	.	TRBJ1-5	TRBV28	TGTGCCAGCAGTCCGACAGGGGTCCGGAATCAGCCCCAGCATTTT	CASSPTGVRNQPQHF
TRBD2	.	TRBJ2-7	TRBV9	TGTGCCAGCAGCGACCTACTAGCGGGGGGGCTAAAAGAGCAGTACTTC	CASSDLLAGGLKEQYF
.	.	TRBJ2-2	TRBV2	TGTGCCAGCATTCTAGGGGGCACCGGGGAGCTGTTTTTT	CASILGGTGELFF
TRBD1	.	TRBJ1-1	TRBV4-1	TGCGCCAGCAGCCCGGAAAACAGGGGAATGAACACTGAAGCTTTCTTT	CASSPENRGMNTEAFF
TRBD1	.	TRBJ2-3	TRBV6-1	TGTGCCAGCAGTGAATCGGCAGGGGGTAGGGCAGATACGCAGTATTTT	CASSESAGGRADTQYF
TRBD1	.	TRBJ1-1	TRBV2	TGTGCCAGCAGGGGTACAGGGGTATACGCGAACACTGAAGCTTTCTTT	CASRGTGVYANTEAFF
TRBD1	.	TRBJ1-6	TRBV7-9	TGTGCCAGCAGCCCACAAGGACAGGGAGGATCACCCCTCCACTTT	CASSPQGQGGSPLHF
TRBD1	.	TRBJ1-1	TRBV7-3	TGTGCCAGCAGCGCATACAGGGGGGACACTGAAGCTTTCTTT	CASSAYRGDTEAFF
.	.	TRBJ1-1	TRBV5-1	TGCGCCAGCAGCTTGGGGGCTGGTGGGACTGAAGCTTTCTTT	CASSLGAGGTEAFF
.	.	TRBJ1-2	TRBV6-6	TGTGCCAGCAGAAACCCGGGATACTGGAGCTACACCTTC	CASRNPGYWSYTF
.	.	TRBJ1-2	TRBV18	TGTGCCAGCTCACCGGATCCAGGGAACTATGGCTACACCTTC	CASSPDPGNYGYTF
TRBD1	.	TRBJ1-5	TRBV19	TGTGCCAGTAGTATAGAGGGACAGAGTTGGACCCAGCATTTT	CASSIEGQSWTQHF
TRBD2	.	TRBJ2-7	TRBV7-8	TGTGCCAGCAGCTTAGGGGGACTAGCGGGGGGGAGCTCCTACGAGCAGTACTTC	CASSLGGLAGGSSYEQYF
.	.	TRBJ2-5	TRBV5-1	TGCGCCAGCAGCTTGGGTGGACGAAGGGGACAAGAGACCCAGTACTTC	CASSLGGRRGQETQYF
TRBD2	few	TRBJ2-1	TRBV4-1	TGCGCCAGCAGCCAAATGAGCGGGGGTTCCTACAATGAGCAGTTCTTC	CASSQMSGGSYNEQFF
.	.	TRBJ2-7	TRBV2	TGTGCCAGCAGGAGAGGCTACGAGCAGTACTTC	CASRRGYEQYF
.	.	TRBJ2-5	TRBV27	TGTGCCAGCTCTTCTGGGGGCCCAGAGACCCAGTACTTC	CASSSGGPETQYF